This T cell receptor beta chain was identified in a study of early T cells in non-severe SARS-CoV-2 infection. Across the study: Alpha and beta chains were unpaired, from unsorted whole-blood bulk RNA.

Concerning this clonotype: What it recognizes is unknown.

Separate cDNA molecules each had unique molecular identifiers attached to them. In TCRdb, the 5' RACE reads were re-called with MiXCR into one record per CDR3 protein. The table records approximately 85,000 distinct CDR3 sequences, approximately 13% of them present only once. The CDR3 loop spans 15 amino acids. Germline values: CDR1 SGHTA, CDR2 FQGTGA. V shed 5 bases and J shed 10 bases, with 21 bases lying between them. Study-wide findings and caveats: VDJdb-based annotation leaned toward anti-spike CD8 responses and missed private and CD4 specificities.

V is TRBV7-3 and J is TRBJ2-1; maybe TRBD2 (6 bases). The sample comprised whole blood. This receptor was taken from an adult who was a healthcare worker with PCR-confirmed SARS-CoV-2 infection or an uninfected control (not recorded which). The CDR3, as DNA: TGTGCCAGCAGCCCACTAGGGGCGGGGTTGGACGAGCAGTTCTTC. Translating gives CASSPLGAGLDEQFF.